These 19 T cell receptor beta chains were sequenced from one sample in a study of blood T cells in healthy people across ages. A J-beta primer mix and a sample-barcoded 5' primer were used in a second PCR of roughly 6 to 12 cycles. TCRdb independently ran MiXCR on the 5' RACE reads; one entry per CDR3 protein. The profile covers approximately 850,000 distinct CDR3 sequences, with about 42% appearing a single time and around 21% taken by the ten largest. The sequencing input was blood. Receptors originate from a man aged 55-75 years in good health.

The chain recombines TRBV6-5 with TRBJ2-7; 11 bases are shared with TRBD1. This CDR3 contains 15 residues. Germline lookup yields CDR1 MNHEY and CDR2 SVGAGI. Trimming removed 4 bases from V and 3 bases from J; junction bases left unmatched: 5. The CDR3 nucleotides read TGTGCCAGCAGTTCCGTCGGGACAGGGGGCTACGAGCAGTACTTC. Its protein product is CASSSVGTGGYEQYF.

The chain uses TRBV6-1 and TRBJ2-1; D is perhaps TRBD1 (5 bases). With the DNA end fitting TRBJ2-7 better, the J assignment may be wrong. This CDR3 has 14 residues. Per germline, CDR1 MNHNS and CDR2 SASEGT. The CDR3 sequence is CASSDQGPYNEQYF. The CDR3, as DNA: TGTGCCAGCAGTGATCAGGGTCCCTACAATGAGCAGTACTTC.

This chain connects TRBV7-6 to TRBJ2-5; D call uncertain. Germline V gene data show CDR1 as SGHVS and CDR2 as FNYEAQ. This CDR3 is built from 14 residues. Trimming took off 2 bases at V and 4 bases at J, with 11 bases between the two ends. CDR3 nucleotide sequence: TGTGCCAGCAGCTTATCCCGTGACTCAGAGACCCAGTACTTC. As protein: CASSLSRDSETQYF.

This clonotype was found a few times. V and J are TRBV7-9 and TRBJ2-4; D possibly matches TRBD1 or TRBD2 (5 bases each). The CDR3 extends over 11 amino acids. Germline V lookup: CDR1 SEHNR, CDR2 FQNEAQ (reference sequence). V lost 8 bases and J 15 bases, leaving 17 bases between the germline ends. CDR3 region: CASGGLYERYF. In DNA, the CDR3 is TGTGCCAGCGGGGGTCTCTACGAGCGGTACTTC.

This clonotype was observed once. The rearrangement links TRBV27 to TRBJ2-3, with D possibly matching TRBD2 (6 bases). Per the germline V gene, CDR1 is MNHEY and CDR2 is SMNVEV (reference sequence). The CDR3 is 12 amino acids. Between the trimmed V and J ends, which lost 7 bases and 6 bases, there was a span of 11 bases. Here the CDR3 DNA reads TGTGCCAGCAAGGGACTTTCGGATACGCAGTATTTT. Protein sequence: CASKGLSDTQYF.

This sequence joins TRBV12-3 or TRBV12-4 and TRBJ2-4, with a weak D call TRBD2 (6 bases). Trimming removed 3 bases from V and 15 bases from J, with 18 bases in between. This CDR3 has 13 residues. In DNA, the CDR3 is TGTGCCAGCAGTTTCCCGGGACTTCGGTCCCGGTACTTC. It specifies CASSFPGLRSRYF.

J is TRBJ2-5 and V is TRBV20-1; D not resolved. The CDR3 totals 13 residues. Germline V gene data show CDR1 as DFQATT and CDR2 as SNEGSKA (reference sequence). V lost 0 bases and J lost 0, with 5 bases in between. This chain's CDR3 is CSAREGHQETQYF. CDR3 DNA sequence: TGCAGTGCTAGAGAAGGACACCAAGAGACCCAGTACTTC.

About this clonotype itself: An end of the junction does not agree with germline; a read error may underlie this. The chain recombines TRBV2 with TRBJ2-5; 8 bases are a match to TRBD2. This CDR3 has 14 amino acids. The germline V gene has CDR1 SNHLY and CDR2 FYNNEI. The CDR3 DNA is TGTGCCAGCAGCTTAGGACTAGCTAGAGAGACCAAGTACTTC. The encoded protein is CASSLGLARETKYF.

The table lists this clonotype with a few counts. At one boundary the junction diverges from the germline segment, which might be a read error. The chain uses TRBV6-6 and TRBJ2-7; 7 nucleotides match TRBD2. The CDR3 is 12 residues long. Germline lookup yields CDR1 MNHNY and CDR2 SVGAGI (reference sequence). CDR3 DNA sequence: TGTGCCAGCTGCCAGCGGGGCTACGAGCAGTACTTT. Its translation is CASCQRGYEQYF.

The rearrangement joins TRBV5-5 to TRBJ2-5; D possibly corresponds to TRBD1 (5 bases). V dropped 2 bases and J dropped 4 bases, with 15 bases sitting between them. This CDR3 spans 15 amino acids. The germline gives CDR1 SGHKS, CDR2 YYEKEE (reference sequence). CDR3: CASSFLTQGRETQYF. CDR3 DNA: TGTGCCAGCAGCTTTCTGACTCAGGGAAGAGAGACCCAGTACTTC.

In this sample, this clonotype turned up a few times. The rearrangement uses TRBV12-3 or TRBV12-4 and TRBJ1-6, with D possibly TRBD1 on 6 matching bases. There are 13 residues in the CDR3. V gave up 8 bases and J gave up 10 bases, with 15 bases separating them. The CDR3 nucleotides read TGTGCCAGCGCCCACAGGGTGAGATCACCCCTCCACTTT. As protein: CASAHRVRSPLHF.

This clonotype showed up just a few times. This chain connects TRBV9 to TRBJ2-7, with 7 bases that match TRBD1. After removal of 4 bases from V and 3 bases from J, the junction contained 10 bases not matched to a gene. CDR1 and CDR2 (germline): SGDLS, YYNGEE. This CDR3 is built from 15 residues. CDR3: CASSPRQGNYYEQYF. Written as DNA, the CDR3 is TGTGCCAGCAGCCCCCGACAGGGAAACTACTACGAGCAGTACTTC.

This clonotype showed up just a few times. This chain uses TRBV7-9 with TRBJ1-2, with 11 bases fitting TRBD1. V lost 3 bases, J lost 9 bases, and 3 bases stayed unmatched. From germline, CDR1 is SEHNR and CDR2 FQNEAQ (reference sequence). The CDR3 extends over 13 amino acids. The CDR3 reads CASSLGTGGRYTF. In DNA form, the CDR3 reads TGTGCCAGCAGCTTGGGGACAGGGGGGCGCTACACCTTC.

This clonotype has a handful of counts. The V call is TRBV5-1, the J call TRBJ1-5; TRBD1 aligns across 7 bases. V lost 0 bases to trimming and J lost 6 bases; unmatched junction nucleotides: 3. The CDR3 runs to 14 residues. Germline CDR1 SGHRS, CDR2 YFSETQ. The CDR3 sequence is CASSLVGGGQPQHF. CDR3 DNA sequence: TGCGCCAGCAGCTTGGTAGGGGGCGGTCAGCCCCAGCATTTT.

The V and J genes are TRBV4-3 and TRBJ1-2; D unresolved. The CDR3 length is 13 residues. Germline V lookup: CDR1 LGHNA, CDR2 YSLEER. The germline V and J ends were trimmed by 4 bases and 4 bases, with 10 bases remaining between them. This chain's CDR3 is CASSRLGRYGYTF. CDR3 DNA sequence: TGCGCCAGCAGCCGACTTGGACGCTATGGCTACACCTTC.

There are a few counts of this clonotype. This rearrangement joins TRBV15 to TRBJ1-5; TRBD1 aligns across 9 bases. Unmatched junction bases numbered 2, after V lost 2 bases and J lost 6 bases. The CDR3 length is 14 residues. Per the germline V gene, CDR1 is LNHNV and CDR2 is YYDKDF (reference sequence). CDR3 sequence: CATSRRDRAQPQHF. DNA of the CDR3: TGTGCCACCAGCAGACGGGACAGGGCTCAGCCCCAGCATTTT.

This clonotype was detected ten times or more. The V call is TRBV20-1, the J call TRBJ1-2, with 12 bases that match TRBD1. Losses at the gene ends were 6 bases for V and 5 bases for J; bases not matched to a gene: 13. Germline CDR1 is DFQATT and CDR2 is SNEGSKA (reference sequence). The CDR3 is made up of 16 amino acids. CDR3 nucleotide sequence: TGCAGTGCAACATTAACCGGGACAGGGGGCCATTATGGCTACACCTTC. Its translation is CSATLTGTGGHYGYTF.

This chain links TRBV4-1 with TRBJ1-5; no clear D. The CDR3 is made up of 16 amino acids. The germline V gene has CDR1 MGHRA and CDR2 YSYEKL. V dropped 1 base and J dropped 0 bases, with 10 bases sitting between them. The CDR3 reads CASSQGPGYSNQPQHF. CDR3 in DNA: TGCGCCAGCAGCCAAGGCCCAGGCTATAGCAATCAGCCCCAGCATTTT.

The J gene is TRBJ2-1, the V gene TRBV6-5, with TRBD2 matching 10 bases. The length of the CDR3 is 15 residues. Trimming took 6 bases from V and 10 from J; bases not matched to a gene: 12. Germline V CDR1 and CDR2: MNHEY, SVGAGI. CDR3 coding DNA: TGTGCCAGCAGCAGCGAAAGCGGGGGGGCACAAGAGCAGTTCTTC. It encodes CASSSESGGAQEQFF.